This T cell receptor beta chain was observed in a study of OX40 agonist ivuxolimab in advanced cancers. Overall study: Dose-escalation patients were diagnosed with hepatocellular carcinoma, melanoma, renal cell cancer or head and neck cancer. People who had prior anti-PD-1, anti-PD-L1 or anti-CTLA-4 therapy could take part, and about 40% had some.

Some clones are missing from TCRdb's copy, which holds only in-frame ones; the method was immunoSEQ multiplex PCR. The sample lists roughly 48,000 clones; 79% were seen once. This clone has a single count. What it recognizes is unknown. The study, taken as a whole, reports: At 0.1 to 3.0 mg/kg and by week 6, CD4+ and CD8+ T cells in the blood had expanded clonally.

The sampling schedule covered blood at baseline, cycle 4 day 1, and cycle 7 day 1. Specimen: CD4+ or CD8+ T cells sorted from blood, collected in a trial of the OX40 agonist ivuxolimab. The source of this sequence is an adult with an advanced solid tumor such as melanoma, head and neck, liver or kidney cancer.

DNA for the CDR3: TGTGCCATCAGTGGGGTGAAGCGGGAGGGGAATGAGCAGTTCTTC. Protein: CAISGVKREGNEQFF. The chain joins TRBV10-3 to TRBJ2-1; 10 bases are shared with TRBD2. Germline trimming cut 4 bases from V and 7 bases from J; bases unmatched to any gene: 7. The length of the CDR3 is 15 residues. Germline CDR1 reads ENHRY; CDR2 reads SYGVKD.